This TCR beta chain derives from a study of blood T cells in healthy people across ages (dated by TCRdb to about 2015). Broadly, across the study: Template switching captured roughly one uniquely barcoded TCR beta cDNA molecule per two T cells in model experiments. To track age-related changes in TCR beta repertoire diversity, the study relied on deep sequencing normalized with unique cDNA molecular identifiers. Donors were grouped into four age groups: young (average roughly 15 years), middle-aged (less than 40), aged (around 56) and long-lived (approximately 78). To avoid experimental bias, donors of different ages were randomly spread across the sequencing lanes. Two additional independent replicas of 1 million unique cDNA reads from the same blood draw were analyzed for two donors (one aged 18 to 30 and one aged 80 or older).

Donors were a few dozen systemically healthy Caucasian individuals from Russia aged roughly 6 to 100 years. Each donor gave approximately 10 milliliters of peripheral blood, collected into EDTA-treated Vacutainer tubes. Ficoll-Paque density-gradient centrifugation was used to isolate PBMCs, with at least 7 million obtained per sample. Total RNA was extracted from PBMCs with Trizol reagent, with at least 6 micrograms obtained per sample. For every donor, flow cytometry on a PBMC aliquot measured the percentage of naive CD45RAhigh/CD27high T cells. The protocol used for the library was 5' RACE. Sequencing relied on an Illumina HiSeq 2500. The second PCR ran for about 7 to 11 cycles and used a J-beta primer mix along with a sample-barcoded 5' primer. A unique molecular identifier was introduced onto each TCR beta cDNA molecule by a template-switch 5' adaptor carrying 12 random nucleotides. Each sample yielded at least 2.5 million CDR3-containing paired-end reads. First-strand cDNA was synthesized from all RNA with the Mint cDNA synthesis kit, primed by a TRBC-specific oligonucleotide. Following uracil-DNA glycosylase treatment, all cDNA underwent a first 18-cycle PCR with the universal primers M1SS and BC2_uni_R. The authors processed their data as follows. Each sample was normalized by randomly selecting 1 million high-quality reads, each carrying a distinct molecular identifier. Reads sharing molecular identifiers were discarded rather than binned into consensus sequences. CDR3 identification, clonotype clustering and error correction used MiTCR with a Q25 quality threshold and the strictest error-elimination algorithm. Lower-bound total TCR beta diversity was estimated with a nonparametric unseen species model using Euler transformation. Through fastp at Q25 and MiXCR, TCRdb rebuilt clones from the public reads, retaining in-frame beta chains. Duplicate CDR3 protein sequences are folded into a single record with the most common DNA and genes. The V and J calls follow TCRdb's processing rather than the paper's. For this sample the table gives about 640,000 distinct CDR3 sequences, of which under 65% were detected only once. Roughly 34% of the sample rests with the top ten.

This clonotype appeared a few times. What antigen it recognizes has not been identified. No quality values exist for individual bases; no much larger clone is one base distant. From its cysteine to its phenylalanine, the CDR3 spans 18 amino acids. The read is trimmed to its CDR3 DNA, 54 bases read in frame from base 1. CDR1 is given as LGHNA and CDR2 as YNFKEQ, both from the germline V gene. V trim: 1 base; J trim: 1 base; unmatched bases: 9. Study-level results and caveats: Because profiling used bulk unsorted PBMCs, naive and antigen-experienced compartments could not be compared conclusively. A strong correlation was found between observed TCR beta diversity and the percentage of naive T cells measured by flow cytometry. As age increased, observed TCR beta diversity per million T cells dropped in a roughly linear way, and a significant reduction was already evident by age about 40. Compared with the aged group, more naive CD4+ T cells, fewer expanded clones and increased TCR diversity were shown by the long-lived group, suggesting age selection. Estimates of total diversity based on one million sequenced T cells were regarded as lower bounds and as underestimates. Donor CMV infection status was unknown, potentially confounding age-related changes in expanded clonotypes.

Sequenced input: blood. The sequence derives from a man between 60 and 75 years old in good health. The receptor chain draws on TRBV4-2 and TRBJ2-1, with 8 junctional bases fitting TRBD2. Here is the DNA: TGTGCCAGCAGCCAAGGGGGCAGCGGGGGCCTATCCTACAATGAGCAGTTCTTC. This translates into CASSQGGSGGLSYNEQFF.